Presented here are 16 T cell receptor beta chains from one specimen sequenced in a study of blood T cell repertoires in COVID-19. Produced via immunoSEQ multiplex PCR; TCRdb's table is partial and in-frame only. This repertoire shows over 80,000 clones, approximately 74% found once; its top ten account for about 3.9%. The sequenced sample consisted of peripheral blood. The receptors were sampled from a man aged 65 to 79 with COVID-19, enrolled during active disease.

The chain is built from TRBV5-5 and TRBJ1-5, with D uncertain. Germline V gives CDR1 SGHKS, CDR2 YYEKEE (reference sequence). This CDR3 region has 14 residues. V was clipped by 3 bases and J by 5 bases, with 12 bases between them. CDR3 DNA: TGTGCCAGCAGCTGGAGGGAGGGCGATCAGCCCCAGCATTTT. Translating it yields CASSWREGDQPQHF.

This chain joins TRBV3-1 (or the pseudogene TRBV3-2) and TRBJ2-1, with 7 bases fitting TRBD2. The germline V gene encodes CDR1 LGHDT and CDR2 YNNKEL (reference sequence). J gave up 5 bases and V 5 bases, and 6 bases lay outside the gene matches. The CDR3 loop spans 14 amino acids. CDR3 residues: CASSVLAVDNEQFF. As DNA, the CDR3 is TGTGCCAGCAGCGTCCTAGCGGTCGACAATGAGCAGTTCTTC.

The chain couples TRBV6-2 or TRBV6-3 to TRBJ2-1; TRBD2 aligns across 7 bases. J gave up 0 bases and V 5 bases, and 4 bases lay outside the gene matches. The CDR3 length is 15 residues. Germline values: CDR1 MNHEY, CDR2 SVGEGT. CDR3: CASSGWEGSYNEQFF. CDR3 in DNA: TGTGCCAGCAGTGGGTGGGAGGGCTCCTACAATGAGCAGTTCTTC.

The V call is TRBV10-3, the J call TRBJ2-7; tentatively, D is TRBD2 (6 bases). CDR3 length: 11 residues. Germline CDR1 and CDR2: ENHRY and SYGVKD. Trimming left V 5 bases short and J 6 bases short, with 8 bases between. Here the CDR3 reads CAISIGGEQYF. The CDR3, as DNA: TGTGCCATCAGTATCGGGGGCGAGCAGTACTTC.

This chain uses TRBV12-3 or TRBV12-4 with TRBJ1-6; no firm D call. V was pared by 1 base and J by 9 bases, with 7 bases between. This CDR3 comprises 13 residues. CDR3 coding DNA: TGTGCCAGCAGTTTAGAGCGGGGTTCACCCCTCCACTTT. Translated: CASSLERGSPLHF.

The gene calls are TRBV29-1 and TRBJ2-1, with 9 bases aligning to TRBD2. The V and J ends lost 0 bases and 6 bases, in that order; junction bases with no gene match: 9. Germline CDR1 is SQVTM and CDR2 is ANQGSEA. The CDR3 consists of 16 residues. CDR3 coding DNA: TGCAGCGTTGAAGATTCTGGGACTAGCTGGGGCAATGAGCAGTTCTTC. The encoded protein is CSVEDSGTSWGNEQFF.

This chain links TRBV7-2 with TRBJ1-3; TRBD1 matches 10 bases. The CDR3 extends over 15 amino acids. The V segment lost 5 bases and the J segment 3 bases; nucleotides outside the gene matches: 4. CDR1 is SGHTA and CDR2 is FQGNSA in the germline V gene. CDR3 amino acids: CASSADRGLGNTIYF. The CDR3 DNA is TGTGCCAGCAGCGCAGACAGGGGGCTTGGAAACACCATATATTTT. The whole variable domain, remainder taken from reference TRBV7-2 and TRBJ1-3, is GAGVSQSPSNKVTEKGKDVELRCDPISGHTALYWYRQSLGQGLEFLIYFQGNSAPDKSGLPSDRFSAERTGGSVSTLTIQRTQQEDSAVYLCASSADRGLGNTIYFGEGSWLTVV.

This clone was picked up a small number of times. This chain connects TRBV10-3 to TRBJ1-2, with D tentatively TRBD1 (6 bases). The CDR3 length is 13 residues. Germline CDR1 is ENHRY and CDR2 is SYGVKD. V was shortened by 4 bases and J by 7 bases, with 13 bases between the two germline ends. CDR3: CAISGGPGSGYTF. The DNA for the CDR3 is TGTGCCATCAGTGGGGGGCCGGGATCTGGCTACACCTTC.

This chain joins TRBV28 and TRBJ1-1; TRBD1 matches at 11 bases. CDR1 is MDHEN and CDR2 is SYDVKM in the germline V gene. V was clipped by 6 bases and J by 5 bases; unmatched bases: 8. This CDR3 spans 15 amino acids. CDR3: CASREGTGGWTEAFF. Here the CDR3 DNA reads TGTGCCAGCAGAGAAGGGACAGGGGGGTGGACTGAAGCTTTCTTT.

This sequence joins TRBV13 and TRBJ2-7, with 10 bases matching TRBD1. V was clipped by 5 bases and J by 5 bases; unmatched bases: 6. Germline V lookup: CDR1 PRHDT, CDR2 FYEKMQ (reference sequence). This CDR3 has 14 residues. CDR3 amino acids: CASSGGTGVHEQYF. The DNA of the CDR3 is TGTGCCAGCAGCGGGGGGACAGGGGTCCACGAGCAGTACTTC.

The V call is TRBV9, the J call TRBJ2-3; the D gene is possibly TRBD2 (6 bases). Germline CDR1 is SGDLS and CDR2 is YYNGEE. Trimming took 4 bases from V and 0 from J, leaving 15 bases between them. This CDR3 spans 16 amino acids. CDR3 region: CASSPSGEASTDTQYF. CDR3 coding DNA: TGTGCCAGCAGCCCCTCGGGAGAAGCCAGCACAGATACGCAGTATTTT.

The rearrangement uses TRBV9 and TRBJ1-2; a weak D match, TRBD1 (6 bases). Trimming removed 0 bases from V and 4 bases from J, with 16 bases in between. The CDR3 sequence is 16 residues long. Germline V gene lookup returns CDR1 SGDLS and CDR2 YYNGEE. The CDR3 sequence is CASSVGTEKRPYGYTF. In nucleotides, the CDR3 is TGTGCCAGCAGCGTAGGGACAGAGAAGCGGCCCTATGGCTACACCTTC.

This clone was detected only a few times. This sequence joins TRBV29-1 and TRBJ2-7; 9 positions match TRBD1. The CDR3 spans 13 residues. Germline V gives CDR1 SQVTM, CDR2 ANQGSEA. J gave up 0 bases and V 6 bases, and 3 bases lay outside the gene matches. CDR3: CSVGTGPSYEQYF. The DNA for the CDR3 is TGCAGCGTGGGGACAGGGCCCTCCTACGAGCAGTACTTC.

The chain combines TRBV2 with TRBJ2-1; 11 bases are a match to TRBD2. This CDR3 spans 17 amino acids. CDR1 and CDR2 (germline): SNHLY, FYNNEI. V gave up 7 bases and J gave up 1 base; unmatched junction bases: 9. CDR3 loop: CASKQAGLAGSYNEQFF. As DNA, the CDR3 is TGTGCCAGCAAGCAAGCTGGACTAGCGGGTTCCTACAATGAGCAGTTCTTC.

CDR3 sequence reads: CASSTGTDHSYNEQFF. The CDR3 region has the DNA TGTGCCAGCAGCACCGGGACAGACCACTCCTACAATGAGCAGTTCTTC. This sequence joins TRBV27 and TRBJ2-1; 7 bases are a match to TRBD1. Germline V gene data show CDR1 as MNHEY and CDR2 as SMNVEV (reference sequence). There are 16 residues in the CDR3. V shed 6 bases and J 0 bases; nucleotides not matched to a gene: 8.

The rearrangement links TRBV5-1 to TRBJ2-1; 8 bases align to TRBD2. The CDR3 is made up of 15 amino acids. Germline CDR1 is SGHRS and CDR2 is YFSETQ. Trimming removed 3 bases from V and 6 bases from J; junction bases left unmatched: 8. The CDR3, as DNA: TGCGCCAGCAGCTCACTCGCGGGGGGACCCAATGAGCAGTTCTTC. This gives the protein CASSSLAGGPNEQFF.